What follows are 3 T cell receptor beta chains derived from one specimen sequenced in a study of T cell repertoires in cytomegalovirus infection. These receptors' targets are unknown. TCRdb ran MiXCR on the reads and lists one entry per CDR3 protein. The repertoire holds 300,000 to 400,000 distinct CDR3 sequences, with more than 20% as singletons. The sample here was cultured PBMCs, taken from culture after CMV antigen stimulation. The origin of the receptors is a human donor in good health (CMV status not recorded). Some clones in this sample may be carry-over from other donors' samples.

The chain uses TRBV19 and TRBJ2-1, with a possible D match to TRBD1 (5 bases). The CDR3 covers 16 residues. Germline values: CDR1 LNHDA, CDR2 SQIVND (reference sequence). V was shortened by 4 bases and J by 1 base, with 14 bases between the two germline ends. The CDR3 spells CASSKWGRSSYNEQFF. CDR3 DNA: TGTGCCAGTAGTAAATGGGGCCGGTCATCCTACAATGAGCAGTTCTTC.

This clonotype was counted ten times or more. CDR3 amino acids: CASSPNAVAESEAFF. DNA for the CDR3: TGTGCCAGCAGCCCAAACGCGGTGGCGGAATCTGAAGCTTTCTTT. The V and J genes are TRBV7-9 and TRBJ1-1, with D hard to call. Trimming took off 5 bases at V and 6 bases at J, with 19 bases between the two ends. Germline values: CDR1 SEHNR, CDR2 FQNEAQ (reference sequence). The CDR3 spans 15 residues.

This clonotype was counted many times. The CDR3 is CASSFGADYGYTF. The DNA of the CDR3 is TGTGCCAGCAGTTTTGGGGCAGACTATGGCTACACCTTC. The chain combines TRBV12-3 or TRBV12-4 with TRBJ1-2; a weak D match, TRBD1 (5 bases). The CDR3 contains 13 residues. Between the trimmed V and J ends, which lost 3 bases and 3 bases, there was a span of 8 bases.